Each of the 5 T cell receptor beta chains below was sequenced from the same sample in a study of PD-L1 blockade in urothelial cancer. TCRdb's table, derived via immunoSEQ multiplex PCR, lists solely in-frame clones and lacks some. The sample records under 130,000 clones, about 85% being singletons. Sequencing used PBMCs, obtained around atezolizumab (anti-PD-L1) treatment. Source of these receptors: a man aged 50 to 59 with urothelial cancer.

The CDR3 nucleotides read TGTGCCAGCAGCCGCCAGGGACTAGGGAACACTGAAGCTTTCTTT. Amino acid sequence: CASSRQGLGNTEAFF. The chain recombines TRBV14 with TRBJ1-1; TRBD1 is a possible D gene (5 bases). Germline V gene data show CDR1 as SGHDN and CDR2 as FVKESK. Deletions cut 4 bases from V and 1 base from J, with 13 bases between. The CDR3 runs 15 residues.

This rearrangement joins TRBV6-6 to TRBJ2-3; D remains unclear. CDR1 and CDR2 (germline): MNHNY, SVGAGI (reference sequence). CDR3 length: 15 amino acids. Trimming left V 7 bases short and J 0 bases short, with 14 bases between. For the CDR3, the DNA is TGTGCCAGCACCCCTAGAGGAACTAGCACAGATACGCAGTATTTT. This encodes CASTPRGTSTDTQYF.

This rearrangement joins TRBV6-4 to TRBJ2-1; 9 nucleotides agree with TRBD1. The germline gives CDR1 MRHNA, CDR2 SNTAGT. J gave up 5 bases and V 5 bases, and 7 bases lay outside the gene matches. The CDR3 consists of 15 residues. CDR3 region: CASSSDRGRDNEQFF. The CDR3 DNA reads TGTGCCAGCAGTTCGGACAGGGGACGCGACAATGAGCAGTTCTTC.

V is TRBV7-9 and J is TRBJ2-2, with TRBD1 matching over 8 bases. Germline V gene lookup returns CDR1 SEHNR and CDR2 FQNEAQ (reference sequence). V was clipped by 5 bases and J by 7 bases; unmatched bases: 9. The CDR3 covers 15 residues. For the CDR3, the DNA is TGTGCCAGCAGCCTCTCAGGGGGCCCGGGCGGGGAGCTGTTTTTT. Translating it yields CASSLSGGPGGELFF.

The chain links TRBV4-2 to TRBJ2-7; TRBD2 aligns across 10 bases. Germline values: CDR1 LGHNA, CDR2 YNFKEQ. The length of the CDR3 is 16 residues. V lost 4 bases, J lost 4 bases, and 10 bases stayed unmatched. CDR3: CASSPAPSGGVYEQYF. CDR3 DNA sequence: TGTGCCAGCAGCCCCGCCCCTAGCGGGGGCGTGTACGAGCAGTACTTC.